This TCR beta chain was recovered during a study of shared clonotypes between healthy human individuals. CD45RO-negative CD8 cells positively selected for CCR7 made up the naive population, which excluded terminally differentiated effector memory CD45RA+ cells. The V gene's germline CDR1 is MDHEN and CDR2 SYDVKM. The V gene lost 1 base and the J gene lost 1 base, with 10 bases spanning the gap. The CDR3 runs to 15 residues. The study, taken as a whole, reports: Lower generation probabilities were found for non-shared clonotypes than for those shared by all four donors.

For sorted subsets, roughly 210 ng DNA per replicate equaled around 30,000 T cell genomes. The protocol was immunoSEQ multiplex PCR, while the TCRdb copy is restricted to in-frame clones and leaves out a portion. The sample includes millions of clones, 93% of them seen just once. Concerning this clone itself: Its antigen is currently unknown.

This sequence joins TRBV28 and TRBJ1-2; D may be TRBD1 (5 bases). The receptor was derived from a man between 18 and 35 years old in good health. Some clones in this sample may be carry-over from other donors' samples. Sequenced: naive CD8+ T cells from PBMCs. CDR3 residues: CASSLLTGINYGYTF. In DNA form, the CDR3 reads TGTGCCAGCAGTTTATTAACAGGAATTAACTATGGCTACACCTTC.